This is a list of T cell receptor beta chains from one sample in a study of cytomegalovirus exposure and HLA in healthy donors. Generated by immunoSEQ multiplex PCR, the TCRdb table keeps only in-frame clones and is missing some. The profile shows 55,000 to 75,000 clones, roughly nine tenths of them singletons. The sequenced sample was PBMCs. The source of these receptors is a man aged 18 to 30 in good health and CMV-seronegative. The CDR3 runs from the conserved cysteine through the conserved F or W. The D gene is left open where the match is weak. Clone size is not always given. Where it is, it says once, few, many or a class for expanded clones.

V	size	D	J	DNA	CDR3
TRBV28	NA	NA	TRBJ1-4	TGTGCCAGCAAGGGAGGCACTAATGAAAAACTGTTTTTT	CASKGGTNEKLFF
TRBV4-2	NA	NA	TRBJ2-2	TGTGCCAGCAGCCAAGATGTCCAGGGATACACCGGGGAGCTGTTTTTT	CASSQDVQGYTGELFF
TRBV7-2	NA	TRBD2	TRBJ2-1	TGTGCCAGCAGCTTAGTAGGTGGACGGGAGGGACTAGTGTACAATGAGCAGTTCTTC	CASSLVGGREGLVYNEQFF
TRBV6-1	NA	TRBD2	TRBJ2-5	TGTGCCAGCAGTGAAGTAGCGGGAGGCCAAGAGACCCAGTACTTC	CASSEVAGGQETQYF
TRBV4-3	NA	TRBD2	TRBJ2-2	TGCGCCAGCAGCCAAGGGGATAGCGGGAGGGCCGGAACCGGGGAGCTGTTTTTT	CASSQGDSGRAGTGELFF
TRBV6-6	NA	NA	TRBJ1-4	TGTGCCAGCAGGGACCTGGGGGCGGGTAATGAAAAACTGTTTTTT	CASRDLGAGNEKLFF
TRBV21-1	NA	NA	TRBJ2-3	TGTGCCAGCAGACGAATACCGGGACTAGCAGAATATACAGATACGCAGTATTTT	CASRRIPGLAEYTDTQYF
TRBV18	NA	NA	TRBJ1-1	TGTGCCAGCTCACCCCAAGGCCGGGGTGAAGCTTTCTTT	CASSPQGRGEAFF
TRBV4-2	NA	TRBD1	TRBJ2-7	TGTGCCAGCAGACAAGCCGGATTACGGACAGGGCTCTACGAGCAGTACTTC	CASRQAGLRTGLYEQYF
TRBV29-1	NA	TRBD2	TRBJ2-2	TGCAGCGGGCGGGAGCGACCGAACACCGGGGAGCTGTTTTTT	CSGRERPNTGELFF
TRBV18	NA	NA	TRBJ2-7	TGTGCCAGCTCACTTGAGGTGAGGGGGGAGCAGTACTTC	CASSLEVRGEQYF
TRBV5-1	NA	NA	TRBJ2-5	TGCGCCAGCAGCTTCCAGGGGAGTGGGCAAGAGACCCAGTACTTC	CASSFQGSGQETQYF
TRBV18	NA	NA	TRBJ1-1	TGTGCCAGCTCACCATCCCGACAGTACACGAACACTGAAGCTTTCTTT	CASSPSRQYTNTEAFF
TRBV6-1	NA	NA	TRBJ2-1	TGTGCCAGCAGTTGGACAGCTAAGAGCGTCGGTGAGCAGTTCTTC	CASSWTAKSVGEQFF
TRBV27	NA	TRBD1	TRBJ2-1	TGTGCCAGCAGTCCCCTTCGGACAGGGTTATTGGATGAGCAGTTCTTC	CASSPLRTGLLDEQFF
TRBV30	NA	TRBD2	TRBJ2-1	TGTGCCCGGAGTGGGGGACTAGCGTCTTACTCCTACAATGAGCAGTTCTTC	CARSGGLASYSYNEQFF
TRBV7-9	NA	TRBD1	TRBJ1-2	TGTGCCAGCAGCGCGCCGGACAGGGCAGAATATGGCTACACCTTC	CASSAPDRAEYGYTF
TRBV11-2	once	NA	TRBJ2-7	TGTGCCAGCAGCTCCTATCACTCCTACGAGCAGTACTTC	CASSSYHSYEQYF
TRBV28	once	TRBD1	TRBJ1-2	TGTGCCAGCAGTTTAGCAGACAGGGCGGTTGTAGGCTACACCTTC	CASSLADRAVVGYTF
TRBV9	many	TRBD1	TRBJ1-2	TGTGCCAGCAGCCCCCAGGACAGGGGCTATGGCTACACCTTC	CASSPQDRGYGYTF
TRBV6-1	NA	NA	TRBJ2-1	TGTGCCAGCAGTATAGCGCACAGTTACAATGAGCAGTTCTTC	CASSIAHSYNEQFF
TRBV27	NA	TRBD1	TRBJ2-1	TGTGCCAGCAGGGACAGGGGAACGGACAATGAGCAGTTCTTC	CASRDRGTDNEQFF